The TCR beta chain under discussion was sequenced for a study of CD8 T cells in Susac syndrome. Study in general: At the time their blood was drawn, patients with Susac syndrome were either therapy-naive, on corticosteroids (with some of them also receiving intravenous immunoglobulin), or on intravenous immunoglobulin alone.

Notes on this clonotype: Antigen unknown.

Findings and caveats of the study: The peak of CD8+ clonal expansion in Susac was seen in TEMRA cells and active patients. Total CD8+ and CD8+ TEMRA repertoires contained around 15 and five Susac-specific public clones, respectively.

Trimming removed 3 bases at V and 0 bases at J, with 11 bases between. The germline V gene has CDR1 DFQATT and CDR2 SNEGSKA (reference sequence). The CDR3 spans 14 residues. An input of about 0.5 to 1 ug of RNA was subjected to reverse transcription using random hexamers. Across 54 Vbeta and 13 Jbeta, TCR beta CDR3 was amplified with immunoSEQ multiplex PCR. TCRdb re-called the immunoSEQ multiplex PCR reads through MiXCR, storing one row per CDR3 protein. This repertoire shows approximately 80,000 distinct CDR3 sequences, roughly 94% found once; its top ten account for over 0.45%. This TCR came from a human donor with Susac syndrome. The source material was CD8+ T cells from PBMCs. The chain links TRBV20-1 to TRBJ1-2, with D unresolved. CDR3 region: CSARRRGSNYGYTF. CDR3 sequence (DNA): TGCAGTGCTAGGAGGCGGGGATCTAACTATGGCTACACCTTC.